The 32 T cell receptor beta chains in this list originate from one sample, sequenced in a study of blood T cell repertoires in COVID-19. This table comes from immunoSEQ multiplex PCR, and its TCRdb copy is limited to in-frame clones, with some not included. Among 150,000 to 200,000 clones listed, 82% were seen once. The sequencing input was peripheral blood. The receptor set was obtained from a woman aged 40 to 55 with COVID-19, enrolled during active disease.

The V call is TRBV6-5, the J call TRBJ1-3; 7 bases agree with TRBD1. The junction had 6 bases not matched to a gene; V was cut back by 4 bases and J by 0 bases. The CDR3 loop spans 16 amino acids. From germline, CDR1 is MNHEY and CDR2 SVGAGI. CDR3 sequence reads: CASSLLGTVSGNTIYF. Written as DNA, the CDR3 is TGTGCCAGCAGTTTACTTGGGACAGTCTCTGGAAACACCATATATTTT.

The chain combines TRBV19 with TRBJ2-2; 9 bases align to TRBD2. V shed 7 bases, J shed 8 bases, and the junction held 11 bases outside the gene matches. This CDR3 has 15 residues. Germline CDR1 LNHDA, CDR2 SQIVND (reference sequence). CDR3 bases: TGTGCCAGTATCCCGGGAGCGGGGGGAACTGGGGAGCTGTTTTTT. Its protein is CASIPGAGGTGELFF.

The V call is TRBV3-1 (or the pseudogene TRBV3-2), the J call TRBJ1-2; 9 nucleotides align to TRBD1. Germline V gene lookup returns CDR1 LGHDT and CDR2 YNNKEL (reference sequence). J was trimmed by 6 bases and V by 3 bases; bases with no gene match: 5. CDR3 length: 14 residues. The CDR3 spells CASSHWTGDHGYTF. The CDR3 nucleotides read TGTGCCAGCAGCCACTGGACAGGGGACCATGGCTACACCTTC.

Notes on this clone: Different DNA sequences within this sample yield the same CDR3. This chain joins TRBV29-1 and TRBJ1-2, with D possibly being TRBD1 (5 bases). The CDR3 spans 11 residues. Trimming took 4 bases from V and 5 from J, leaving 8 bases between them. The V gene's germline CDR1 is SQVTM and CDR2 ANQGSEA. Here the CDR3 DNA reads TGCAGCGTTGTCTCAGGGTATGGCTACACCTTC. It yields the protein CSVVSGYGYTF.

The chain recombines TRBV10-3 with TRBJ1-2; 7 bases align to TRBD1. This CDR3 is built from 14 residues. Unmatched junction bases numbered 10, after V lost 9 bases and J lost 3 bases. Germline lookup yields CDR1 ENHRY and CDR2 SYGVKD. This chain's CDR3 is CAMRGQLTDYGYTF. CDR3 nucleotide sequence: TGTGCCATGAGGGGACAGCTGACAGACTATGGCTACACCTTC.

This chain joins TRBV27 and TRBJ2-1; tentatively, D is TRBD2 (6 bases). Germline V lookup: CDR1 MNHEY, CDR2 SMNVEV (reference sequence). Trimming pared 3 bases from V and 1 base from J, leaving 10 bases between. The CDR3 loop spans 15 amino acids. CDR3 DNA sequence: TGTGCCAGCAGTTTGGACTATCAATCCTACAATGAGCAGTTCTTC. This codes for CASSLDYQSYNEQFF.

The CDR3 DNA follows: TGTGCCAGCAGCTTCGTCAGGGGCACCGGGGAGCTGTTTTTT. Translated, it gives CASSFVRGTGELFF. The V call is TRBV11-2, the J call TRBJ2-2; a possible D gene is TRBD1 (6 bases). The CDR3 has 14 amino acids. Trimming stripped 3 bases from V and 4 bases from J, with 9 bases between. Germline CDR1 SGHAT, CDR2 FQNNGV.

The chain employs TRBV12-5 and TRBJ2-1; TRBD1 is a possible D gene (6 bases). Deletions cut 1 base from V and 4 bases from J, with 17 bases between. The CDR3 has 17 amino acids. CDR1 is LGHNT, CDR2 FRNRAP, per germline. The CDR3 here is CASGLATGTQTYNEQFF. In DNA, the CDR3 is TGTGCTAGTGGTTTGGCAACCGGGACACAAACTTACAATGAGCAGTTCTTC.

The chain has TRBV7-9 and TRBJ2-3; 8 bases fit TRBD2. The germline gives CDR1 SEHNR, CDR2 FQNEAQ (reference sequence). V lost 5 bases, J lost 1 base, and 5 bases stayed unmatched. This CDR3 spans 15 amino acids. The CDR3 sequence is CASSVLSGGTDTQYF. CDR3 sequence (DNA): TGTGCCAGCAGCGTCCTTAGCGGGGGCACAGATACGCAGTATTTT.

This clone has just a few counts. This chain joins TRBV3-1 (or the pseudogene TRBV3-2) and TRBJ1-6; the match to TRBD1 covers 8 bases. Germline V gene data show CDR1 as LGHDT and CDR2 as YNNKEL (reference sequence). CDR3 length: 14 amino acids. V lost 4 bases to trimming and J lost 7 bases; unmatched junction nucleotides: 3. DNA of the CDR3: TGTGCCAGCAGCCGACAGGGGAGAAATTCACCCCTCCACTTT. It specifies CASSRQGRNSPLHF.

This sequence joins TRBV10-3 and TRBJ2-7, with 13 bases lining up with TRBD2. Germline V lookup: CDR1 ENHRY, CDR2 SYGVKD. V was clipped by 8 bases and J by 5 bases; unmatched bases: 12. The CDR3 loop spans 16 amino acids. The CDR3 DNA follows: TGTGCCATCCCCCAGACTAGCGGGGGGTCACGGGACGAGCAGTACGTC. It specifies CAIPQTSGGSRDEQYV.

This chain uses TRBV7-6 with TRBJ1-4; TRBD1 aligns across 8 bases. The CDR3 contains 15 residues. From germline, CDR1 is SGHVS and CDR2 FNYEAQ. V shed 7 bases and J 5 bases; nucleotides not matched to a gene: 9. The CDR3 coding sequence is TGTGCCAGCAAACCGTTCCAGGGGGCAAATGAAAAACTGTTTTTT. Translation gives CASKPFQGANEKLFF.

The chain recombines TRBV11-2 with TRBJ2-2, with D possibly TRBD1 on 6 matching bases. This CDR3 has 15 residues. Germline V gene data show CDR1 as SGHAT and CDR2 as FQNNGV. V gave up 1 base and J gave up 7 bases, with 13 bases separating them. CDR3 protein: CASSLAAGVGGELFF. Here the CDR3 DNA reads TGTGCCAGCAGCTTAGCGGCAGGGGTGGGCGGGGAGCTGTTTTTT.

This rearrangement joins TRBV9 to TRBJ1-4; TRBD1 aligns across 9 bases. Trimming removed 3 bases from V and 7 bases from J; junction bases left unmatched: 7. The CDR3 sequence is 15 residues long. CDR1 is SGDLS and CDR2 is YYNGEE in the germline V gene. For the CDR3, the DNA is TGTGCCAGCAGCGCGTCCGGGACAGGGCGTGAAAAACTGTTTTTT. Its translation is CASSASGTGREKLFF.

This clone was recorded only once. The chain has TRBV24-1 and TRBJ2-3; D is possibly TRBD2 (5 bases). Germline CDR1 KGHDR, CDR2 SFDVKD. Trimming removed 4 bases at V and 8 bases at J, with 12 bases between. The CDR3 contains 13 residues. CDR3 DNA: TGTGCCACCAGTGAAATTGATGCGGGTACGCAGTATTTT. Its translation: CATSEIDAGTQYF.

The chain uses TRBV14 and TRBJ2-1; a weak D match, TRBD2 (6 bases). The ends were cut back, 2 bases at V and 9 bases at J, with 14 bases in the middle. Germline V gene sequence: CDR1 SGHDN, CDR2 FVKESK. CDR3 size: 14 residues. The CDR3: CASSQSRVGGEQFF. In nucleotides, the CDR3 is TGTGCCAGCAGCCAATCTCGGGTGGGAGGTGAGCAGTTCTTC.

The chain employs TRBV18 and TRBJ2-2; D is perhaps TRBD1 (5 bases). Trimming took 3 bases from V and 0 from J, leaving 11 bases between them. From germline, CDR1 is KGHSH and CDR2 LQKENI. The CDR3 spans 16 residues. The CDR3 here is CASSPGDRPNTGELFF. CDR3 bases: TGTGCCAGCTCACCGGGCGACAGACCGAACACCGGGGAGCTGTTTTTT.

The J gene is TRBJ1-1, the V gene TRBV7-2, with 8 nucleotides matching TRBD1. Germline V gives CDR1 SGHTA, CDR2 FQGNSA. The CDR3 has 15 amino acids. Trimming removed 10 bases from V and 4 bases from J; junction bases left unmatched: 14. The CDR3 sequence is CAKRTATGVGTEAFF. Here the CDR3 DNA reads TGTGCCAAAAGGACCGCGACAGGGGTGGGCACTGAAGCTTTCTTT.

The V and J genes are TRBV9 and TRBJ2-5, with 10 bases aligning to TRBD2. Losses at the gene ends were 3 bases for V and 1 base for J; bases not matched to a gene: 3. Germline CDR1 reads SGDLS; CDR2 reads YYNGEE. The CDR3 length is 15 residues. The CDR3 coding sequence is TGTGCCAGCAGCGAACTAGCGGGGATCCAAGAGACCCAGTACTTC. Protein product: CASSELAGIQETQYF.

A few counts support this clone. The chain is built from TRBV19 and TRBJ2-6, with TRBD2 as a possible D gene (6 bases). CDR1 and CDR2 (germline): LNHDA, SQIVND (reference sequence). This CDR3 is 16 amino acids long. The ends were cut back, 10 bases at V and 1 base at J, with 17 bases in the middle. CDR3 nucleotide sequence: TGTGCCACGTCACGGGACTCCCTTTCTGGGGCCAACGTCCTGACTTTC. This translates into CATSRDSLSGANVLTF.

This chain connects TRBV6-2 or TRBV6-3 to TRBJ2-5; TRBD1 is a possible D gene (6 bases). V lost 6 bases, J lost 5 bases, and 16 bases lay in between. The CDR3 sequence is 14 residues long. Germline assignment: CDR1 MNHEY and CDR2 SVGEGT. The CDR3 DNA reads as TGTGCCAGCAGCTTCGGACAGAGTTCGGAGACCCAGTACTTC. This translates into CASSFGQSSETQYF.

In nucleotides, the CDR3 is TGTGCCAGCAGTTTTCCCAATCAGCGGGAGAGAGAGACCCAGTACTTC. Protein sequence: CASSFPNQRERETQYF. This chain uses TRBV6-2 or TRBV6-3 with TRBJ2-5, with 8 bases identical to TRBD2. The germline V gene has CDR1 MNHEY and CDR2 SVGEGT. J gave up 4 bases and V 4 bases, and 11 bases lay outside the gene matches. The CDR3 runs 16 residues.

This clone was seen a handful of times. The chain joins TRBV2 to TRBJ2-2; 9 positions agree with TRBD1. CDR1 is SNHLY, CDR2 FYNNEI, per germline. The CDR3 has 15 residues. The V segment lost 7 bases and the J segment 6 bases; nucleotides outside the gene matches: 9. The CDR3 region has the DNA TGTGCCAGCATAACGCGACAGGGGGTCCCCGGGGAGCTGTTTTTT. Translation: CASITRQGVPGELFF. Using reference TRBV2 and TRBJ2-2 for the parts outside the CDR3, the full variable domain is EPEVTQTPSHQVTQMGQEVILRCVPISNHLYFYWYRQILGQKVEFLVSFYNNEISEKSEIFDDQFSVERPDGSNFTLKIRSTKLEDSAMYFCASITRQGVPGELFFGEGSRLTVL.

This clone occurred a few times. The chain couples TRBV3-1 (or the pseudogene TRBV3-2) to TRBJ1-2; 7 positions match TRBD1. The CDR3 covers 15 residues. CDR1 is LGHDT, CDR2 YNNKEL, per germline (reference sequence). J lost 8 bases, V lost 1 base, and 10 bases had no gene match. Here the CDR3 DNA reads TGTGCCAGCAGCCAAGCCCGACAGGGAACGGGCGGCTACACCTTC. Amino acids: CASSQARQGTGGYTF.

This chain joins TRBV27 and TRBJ2-1, with D perhaps matching TRBD1 (6 bases). With 3 bases removed from V and 0 bases from J, the gap between germline ends came to 15 bases. CDR1 is MNHEY and CDR2 is SMNVEV in the germline V gene (reference sequence). The CDR3 runs to 17 residues. The CDR3 sequence: CASSFFRTDSSYNEQFF. The CDR3 DNA sequence: TGTGCCAGCAGTTTTTTCAGGACAGATAGCTCCTACAATGAGCAGTTCTTC.

The chain has TRBV19 and TRBJ2-1, with 9 nucleotides matching TRBD1. Germline values: CDR1 LNHDA, CDR2 SQIVND (reference sequence). The CDR3 is 15 amino acids. V dropped 9 bases and J dropped 2; count of bases not matched to a gene: 8. The CDR3 bases are TGTGCCAGCAACTCCGGGACAGGGACCTACAATGAGCAGTTCTTC. Its translation: CASNSGTGTYNEQFF.

This clone has just one count. Distinct nucleotide sequences in the sample also encode this CDR3. The chain couples TRBV10-3 to TRBJ1-5; no clear D gene. Per the germline V gene, CDR1 is ENHRY and CDR2 is SYGVKD. Trimming took off 0 bases at V and 6 bases at J, with 6 bases between the two ends. The CDR3 consists of 13 residues. The CDR3 coding sequence is TGTGCCATCAGTGAGTCGGGAGGTCAGCCCCAGCATTTT. Residues: CAISESGGQPQHF.

This CDR3 reads CASSANWGVSGNTIYF. In DNA form, the CDR3 reads TGTGCCAGCAGCGCGAACTGGGGCGTCTCTGGAAACACCATATATTTT. The chain recombines TRBV9 with TRBJ1-3; D might be TRBD1 (5 bases). Trimming took 3 bases from V and 0 from J, leaving 13 bases between them. CDR1 and CDR2 from the germline V gene are SGDLS and YYNGEE. The CDR3 contains 16 residues.

The chain links TRBV19 to TRBJ2-2; 10 bases map to TRBD2. Germline V gene sequence: CDR1 LNHDA, CDR2 SQIVND (reference sequence). V lost 11 bases to trimming and J lost 3 bases; unmatched junction nucleotides: 0. This CDR3 contains 12 residues. CDR3 coding DNA: TGTGCCGGGACTAGCGACACCGGGGAGCTGTTTTTT. It specifies CAGTSDTGELFF.

A single count supports this clone. This CDR3 is also generated by other DNA sequences in the sample. This chain links TRBV6-5 with TRBJ1-2, with TRBD1 matching over 11 bases. Germline V gene data show CDR1 as MNHEY and CDR2 as SVGAGI. The CDR3 loop spans 14 amino acids. Trimming took 2 bases from V and 7 from J; bases not matched to a gene: 3. The CDR3 DNA sequence: TGTGCCAGCAGTTACACAGGACAGGGGGCTGGCTACACCTTC. Its protein product is CASSYTGQGAGYTF.

This chain links TRBV18 with TRBJ1-1, with D unclear. The CDR3 length is 13 residues. The V gene's germline CDR1 is KGHSH and CDR2 LQKENI. Trimming took off 5 bases at V and 1 base at J, with 8 bases between the two ends. The CDR3 DNA follows: TGTGCCAGCTCAGAGGGAAAGAACACTGAAGCTTTCTTT. Residues: CASSEGKNTEAFF.

The chain couples TRBV2 to TRBJ1-1, with no clear D. The length of the CDR3 is 12 residues. Germline CDR1 reads SNHLY; CDR2 reads FYNNEI. Between the trimmed V and J ends, which lost 8 bases and 0 bases, there was a span of 7 bases. The CDR3 sequence is CASLVMNTEAFF. In DNA, the CDR3 is TGTGCCAGCCTAGTAATGAACACTGAAGCTTTCTTT.